This TCR beta chain was sequenced for a study of Ad26.COV2.S vaccination and SARS-CoV-2 variants. For the study at large: The Ad26.COV2.S arm of the COV1001 trial was where the donor was placed. Doses of Ad26.COV2.S were injected into muscle once or twice, 56 days apart. Points from the study as a whole: Similar non-spike TCR breadth was observed in recipients of vaccine and of placebo.

Looked up from germline, CDR1 is KGHSH and CDR2 is LQKENI. This CDR3 spans 12 amino acids. V lost 4 bases to trimming and J lost 2 bases, with 5 bases between them. Assay: immunoSEQ multiplex PCR; the TCRdb copy retains only in-frame clones and omits some. Of around 400,000 clones listed, over 75% are singletons. The treatment: around 19 received Ad26.COV2.S at low or high dose, single or two shots; several received placebo; per-sample allocation not given. On day 63 after the first injection, vaccine and placebo recipients gave samples. As its vector, the vaccine had Ad26, which expressed Wuhan-strain SARS-CoV-2 spike. In regard to this clone: Its antigen remains unknown.

The chain is built from TRBV18 and TRBJ1-2; D ambiguous. This TCR was sampled from a person aged 18-65 years who received the Ad26.COV2.S COVID-19 vaccine or a placebo. The starting material was peripheral blood, obtained in a trial of Ad26.COV2.S vaccine versus placebo. The CDR3 here is CASSRENYGYTF. Written as DNA, the CDR3 is TGTGCCAGCTCACGGGAAAACTATGGCTACACCTTC.